The 26 T cell receptor beta chains below were found in one sample sequenced in a study of memory CD4+ T cells and cytomegalovirus serostatus. Only in-frame clones appear in the TCRdb table, and some are missing; sequencing was by immunoSEQ multiplex PCR. Of about 50,000 clones in the sample, around 78% were seen once. Single viable CD3+CD4+CD8-CD45RO+ cells were sorted as the memory CD4+ T cells. Specimen: memory CD4+ T cells from blood. These receptors were collected from an adult in good health and CMV-seronegative.

This rearrangement joins TRBV5-1 to TRBJ2-1; 7 nucleotides agree with TRBD2. V shed 4 bases and J 4 bases; nucleotides not matched to a gene: 17. CDR1 is SGHRS, CDR2 YFSETQ, per germline. The CDR3 loop spans 18 amino acids. The CDR3 DNA is TGCGCCAGCAGCCCGGGAGCGAGCGGGGCGGAACGGTACAATGAGCAGTTCTTC. It translates to CASSPGASGAERYNEQFF.

The chain couples TRBV6-5 to TRBJ2-7; weak D call: TRBD2 (6 bases). Trimming removed 0 bases at V and 4 bases at J, with 10 bases between. The CDR3 consists of 14 residues. The germline V gene has CDR1 MNHEY and CDR2 SVGAGI. CDR3 in DNA: TGTGCCAGCAGTTACTCACGGGGGTTTTACGAGCAGTACTTC. Residues: CASSYSRGFYEQYF.

CDR3 nucleotides: TGTGCCAGCACCTGGACTGAGAGGAGTGAGCAGTTCTTC. This gives the protein CASTWTERSEQFF. The genes are TRBV5-4 and TRBJ2-1; D is possibly TRBD2 (5 bases). The CDR3 runs 13 residues. V shed 6 bases and J shed 9 bases, with 16 bases lying between them. Germline values: CDR1 SGHNT, CDR2 YYREEE (reference sequence).

The chain recombines TRBV19 with TRBJ1-5; D remains ambiguous. Germline lookup yields CDR1 LNHDA and CDR2 SQIVND (reference sequence). The CDR3 covers 12 residues. The V gene lost 3 bases and the J gene lost 3 bases, with 3 bases spanning the gap. The CDR3 loop reads CASSIPNQPQHF. DNA for the CDR3: TGTGCCAGTAGTATCCCCAATCAGCCCCAGCATTTT.

The chain has TRBV6-6 and TRBJ1-1; 8 bases fit TRBD1. Germline V CDR1 and CDR2: MNHNY, SVGAGI (reference sequence). The V gene end was trimmed by 6 bases and the J gene end by 1 base; junction bases not matched to a gene: 7. CDR3 length: 15 residues. DNA of the CDR3: TGTGCCAGCAGGCCTAGACAGGGGCGGAACACTGAAGCTTTCTTT. Translating it yields CASRPRQGRNTEAFF.

This clone has just a few counts. The chain recombines TRBV29-1 with TRBJ2-2; D is unclear. The V end lost 4 bases, the J end lost 2 bases, and 11 bases lay between the germline ends. Germline assignment: CDR1 SQVTM and CDR2 ANQGSEA. The CDR3 is 14 amino acids. Here the CDR3 DNA reads TGCAGCGTTGGAAGGACGGAAAACACCGGGGAGCTGTTTTTT. It is translated as CSVGRTENTGELFF.

The rearrangement uses TRBV30 and TRBJ2-7; D may be TRBD2 (5 bases). Trimming cost V 5 bases and J 2 bases, with 19 bases left between them. The CDR3 extends over 15 amino acids. Germline CDR1 is GTSNPN and CDR2 is SVGIG (reference sequence). CDR3 in DNA: TGTGCCTGGCGACGACCGGGAAACAAGGCCTACGAGCAGTACTTC. The encoded protein is CAWRRPGNKAYEQYF.

The chain uses TRBV11-2 and TRBJ2-6; TRBD1 matches 7 bases. The germline V gene has CDR1 SGHAT and CDR2 FQNNGV. J was trimmed by 3 bases and V by 5 bases; bases with no gene match: 7. The CDR3 totals 16 residues. CDR3: CASSKPTGFGANVLTF. The CDR3 DNA follows: TGTGCCAGCAGCAAACCGACAGGGTTTGGGGCCAACGTCCTGACTTTC. Full variable domain (outside the CDR3, taken from reference TRBV11-2 and TRBJ2-6): EAGVAQSPRYKIIEKRQSVAFWCNPISGHATLYWYQQILGQGPKLLIQFQNNGVVDDSQLPKDRFSAERLKGVDSTLKIQPAKLEDSAVYLCASSKPTGFGANVLTFGAGSRLTVL.

The rearrangement joins TRBV19 to TRBJ2-5; D not certain. The CDR3 length is 15 residues. Per the germline V gene, CDR1 is LNHDA and CDR2 is SQIVND (reference sequence). Trimming removed 3 bases from V and 4 bases from J, with 15 bases in between. This CDR3 is CASSIEGSSAETQYF. DNA of the CDR3: TGTGCCAGTAGTATTGAAGGCAGTTCGGCAGAGACCCAGTACTTC.

V gene TRBV29-1 combines with J gene TRBJ2-2; D not resolved. V lost 3 bases, J lost 5 bases, and 10 bases lay in between. The germline CDR1 and CDR2 sequences are SQVTM and ANQGSEA. This CDR3 comprises 13 residues. As DNA, the CDR3 is TGCAGCGTTGAGTCGACGAGGACCGGGGAGCTGTTTTTT. Encoded protein: CSVESTRTGELFF.

The chain couples TRBV7-3 to TRBJ2-2; 10 bases map to TRBD1. J lost 6 bases, V lost 6 bases, and 7 bases had no gene match. CDR3 length equals 15 residues. The germline V gene encodes CDR1 SGHTA and CDR2 FQGTGA. CDR3 region: CASRRTGGKSGELFF. The DNA of the CDR3 is TGTGCCAGCAGGCGGACAGGGGGTAAATCCGGGGAGCTGTTTTTT.

V usage is TRBV2 and J usage is TRBJ2-7; D not resolved. Trimming removed 3 bases at V and 9 bases at J, with 9 bases between. CDR1 and CDR2 (germline): SNHLY, FYNNEI. The CDR3 contains 11 residues. The CDR3 spells CASSETLGQYF. The CDR3 nucleotides are TGTGCCAGCAGTGAGACCCTGGGGCAGTACTTC.

The chain uses TRBV11-2 and TRBJ1-2; 8 bases are a match to TRBD1. J was trimmed by 10 bases and V by 2 bases; bases with no gene match: 9. CDR1 SGHAT and CDR2 FQNNGV come from the germline V gene. The CDR3 extends over 14 amino acids. In DNA form, the CDR3 reads TGTGCCAGCAGCTTATCAGGGCAGGGGGCTTCCTACACCTTC. It translates to CASSLSGQGASYTF.

The chain has TRBV9 and TRBJ2-3; 14 bases are shared with TRBD2. CDR1 and CDR2 (germline): SGDLS, YYNGEE. The CDR3 is made up of 16 amino acids. V trimming: 4 bases; J trimming: 5 bases; junction bases outside the gene matches: 6. CDR3 sequence (DNA): TGTGCCAGCAGCTCGACTAGCGGGAGGGCCGGAGATACGCAGTATTTT. Residues: CASSSTSGRAGDTQYF.

The chain combines TRBV7-9 with TRBJ1-4; 8 positions agree with TRBD1. J was trimmed by 8 bases and V by 0 bases; bases with no gene match: 5. The CDR3 totals 15 residues. From germline, CDR1 is SEHNR and CDR2 FQNEAQ (reference sequence). CDR3 sequence reads: CASSLATGDGEKLFF. CDR3 DNA sequence: TGTGCCAGCAGCTTAGCGACAGGGGACGGCGAAAAACTGTTTTTT.

Only one count was recorded for this clone. This chain uses TRBV28 with TRBJ2-3; 7 nucleotides match TRBD1. This CDR3 comprises 16 residues. The V gene's germline CDR1 is MDHEN and CDR2 SYDVKM. V shed 5 bases and J 1 base; nucleotides not matched to a gene: 9. This CDR3 reads CASSGGQTRRTDTQYF. In nucleotides, the CDR3 is TGTGCCAGCAGTGGGGGACAGACCCGACGCACAGATACGCAGTATTTT.

The chain links TRBV2 to TRBJ1-2; D not certain. Germline CDR1 SNHLY, CDR2 FYNNEI. V shed 6 bases and J shed 2 bases, with 10 bases lying between them. The CDR3 is made up of 13 amino acids. The CDR3 loop reads CASRAGQNYGYTF. As DNA, the CDR3 is TGTGCCAGCAGGGCAGGTCAGAACTATGGCTACACCTTC.

This clone was seen only a few times. The V call is TRBV29-1, the J call TRBJ2-5, with D perhaps matching TRBD1 (5 bases). The CDR3 loop spans 14 amino acids. V was trimmed by 6 bases and J by 4 bases, leaving 18 bases between them. Germline V gene lookup returns CDR1 SQVTM and CDR2 ANQGSEA. CDR3 DNA: TGCAGCGTGGGTAGACTCGGCCAGGGAGAGACCCAGTACTTC. It translates to CSVGRLGQGETQYF.

The chain combines TRBV2 with TRBJ2-7; 7 positions agree with TRBD1. The germline CDR1 and CDR2 sequences are SNHLY and FYNNEI. The CDR3 extends over 13 amino acids. Trimming at V came to 6 bases and at J to 3 bases, leaving 5 bases not matched to a gene. CDR3 sequence reads: CASRGQDLYEQYF. The CDR3 DNA follows: TGTGCCAGCAGAGGACAGGACCTCTACGAGCAGTACTTC.

CDR3 protein: CASSLGSTNTGELFF. CDR3 coding DNA: TGTGCCAGCAGCTTGGGCAGCACGAACACCGGGGAGCTGTTTTTT. The gene calls are TRBV11-2 and TRBJ2-2, with D uncertain. V lost 3 bases to trimming and J lost 0 bases, with 8 bases between them. Germline CDR1 SGHAT, CDR2 FQNNGV. The CDR3 loop spans 15 amino acids.

The chain carries TRBV29-1 and TRBJ2-5, with 10 nucleotides matching TRBD2. Looked up from germline, CDR1 is SQVTM and CDR2 is ANQGSEA. J was trimmed by 4 bases and V by 7 bases; bases with no gene match: 6. The CDR3 spans 13 residues. The CDR3 nucleotides are TGCAGCGGTGCTAGCGGGAGAGGAGAGACCCAGTACTTC. Its translation is CSGASGRGETQYF.

V usage is TRBV25-1 and J usage is TRBJ2-5, with a possible D match to TRBD2 (6 bases). CDR1 and CDR2 from the germline V gene are MGHDK and SYGVNS. The CDR3 contains 14 residues. V was trimmed by 5 bases and J by 2 bases, leaving 12 bases between them. The CDR3 coding sequence is TGTGCCAGCAGTAAGGGGACTTTACAAGAGACCCAGTACTTC. Translated, it gives CASSKGTLQETQYF. Combining the CDR3 with reference TRBV25-1 and TRBJ2-5 gives the whole variable domain EADIYQTPRYLVIGTGKKITLECSQTMGHDKMYWYQQDPGMELHLIHYSYGVNSTEKGDLSSESTVSRIRTEHFPLTLESARPSHTSQYLCASSKGTLQETQYFGPGTRLLVL.

This clone was detected once. This chain connects TRBV6-5 to TRBJ1-6; weak D call: TRBD1 (6 bases). The germline V gene has CDR1 MNHEY and CDR2 SVGAGI. Trimming cost V 5 bases and J 8 bases, with 7 bases left between them. CDR3 length equals 12 residues. Written as DNA, the CDR3 is TGTGCCAGCAGTCACAGGGATTCACCCCTCCACTTT. It encodes CASSHRDSPLHF.

The J gene is TRBJ1-3, the V gene TRBV30, with unresolved D. The germline gives CDR1 GTSNPN, CDR2 SVGIG (reference sequence). CDR3 length equals 13 residues. V lost 8 bases, J lost 4 bases, and 15 bases lay in between. The CDR3 bases are TGTGCCCAACGAATGGGCCCCGGAAACACCATATATTTT. Its translation is CAQRMGPGNTIYF.

The V and J genes are TRBV7-3 and TRBJ1-2; D may be TRBD1 (5 bases). Deletions cut 4 bases from V and 5 bases from J, with 17 bases between. Germline CDR1 is SGHTA and CDR2 is FQGTGA. This CDR3 is built from 15 residues. The CDR3 DNA follows: TGTGCCAGCAGCTCCAAAGGGGACGGGTTTTATGGCTACACCTTC. Protein sequence: CASSSKGDGFYGYTF. Based on the CDR3 plus reference TRBV7-3 and TRBJ1-2, the full variable domain is GAGVSQTPSNKVTEKGKYVELRCDPISGHTALYWYRQSLGQGPEFLIYFQGTGAADDSGLPNDRFFAVRPEGSVSTLKIQRTERGDSAVYLCASSSKGDGFYGYTFGSGTRLTVV.

This chain connects TRBV18 to TRBJ2-1; possible D gene TRBD1, 6 bases. V was trimmed by 3 bases and J by 10 bases, leaving 19 bases between them. The length of the CDR3 is 15 residues. CDR1 KGHSH and CDR2 LQKENI come from the germline V gene. This CDR3 reads CASSPDSAVRGEQFF. The CDR3 nucleotides read TGTGCCAGCTCACCGGACAGCGCAGTGAGGGGGGAGCAGTTCTTC.